A single sample gave rise to the 21 T cell receptor beta chains below, sequenced in a study of blood T cell repertoires in COVID-19. Sequencing was performed with immunoSEQ multiplex PCR; in TCRdb, only in-frame clones are kept and a portion is missing. Of 200,000 or so clones in the sample, roughly 76% were seen once. The specimen sequenced was peripheral blood. The receptors come from a woman older than 75 with COVID-19, enrolled during active disease.

This chain uses TRBV5-5 with TRBJ1-4, with 7 bases fitting TRBD1. Trimming took 5 bases from V and 3 from J; bases not matched to a gene: 7. There are 15 residues in the CDR3. Germline V gene lookup returns CDR1 SGHKS and CDR2 YYEKEE (reference sequence). CDR3 sequence (DNA): TGTGCCAGCAGGAATCTCGGACAGGCTAATGAAAAACTGTTTTTT. Protein product: CASRNLGQANEKLFF.

This sequence joins TRBV6-1 and TRBJ2-7; D perhaps matches TRBD2 (6 bases). The V end lost 1 base, the J end lost 4 bases, and 14 bases lay between the germline ends. This CDR3 spans 15 amino acids. CDR1 and CDR2 from the germline V gene are MNHNS and SASEGT. CDR3 coding DNA: TGTGCCAGCAGTGAAGTGGAGGGTCACTCTTACGAGCAGTACTTC. It yields the protein CASSEVEGHSYEQYF.

This clone was observed a handful of times. The V call is TRBV4-1, the J call TRBJ2-1; 14 bases match TRBD2. Germline V CDR1 and CDR2: MGHRA, YSYEKL. The CDR3 totals 17 residues. V lost 1 base, J lost 4 bases, and 3 bases stayed unmatched. CDR3: CASSQGGLAGGYNEQFF. The CDR3 DNA sequence: TGCGCCAGCAGCCAAGGTGGACTAGCGGGAGGTTACAATGAGCAGTTCTTC.

The chain has TRBV11-3 and TRBJ2-7; D remains unclear. Germline lookup yields CDR1 SGHNT and CDR2 YENEEA. The CDR3 length is 13 residues. V lost 0 bases to trimming and J lost 6 bases, with 9 bases between them. The CDR3 sequence is CASSLDLSAEQYF. DNA of the CDR3: TGTGCCAGCAGCTTAGATCTCAGCGCCGAGCAGTACTTC.

The rearrangement joins TRBV2 to TRBJ2-5; unclear D gene. The CDR3 has 12 amino acids. CDR1 and CDR2 from the germline V gene are SNHLY and FYNNEI. Trimming removed 6 bases at V and 4 bases at J, with 9 bases between. CDR3 nucleotide sequence: TGTGCCAGCAGCCCTAGAGGAGAGACCCAGTACTTC. Its translation: CASSPRGETQYF.

The genes are TRBV28 and TRBJ1-5; D possibly corresponds to TRBD1 (5 bases). This CDR3 contains 14 residues. Trimming left V 7 bases short and J 0 bases short, with 10 bases between. Germline-derived CDR1 and CDR2 are MDHEN and SYDVKM. The DNA for the CDR3 is TGTGCCAGCACCGGGGGTCATAGCAATCAGCCCCAGCATTTT. Translated: CASTGGHSNQPQHF. The whole variable domain, remainder taken from reference TRBV28 and TRBJ1-5, is DVKVTQSSRYLVKRTGEKVFLECVQDMDHENMFWYRQDPGLGLRLIYFSYDVKMKEKGDIPEGYSVSREKKERFSLILESASTNQTSMYLCASTGGHSNQPQHFGDGTRLSIL.

Ten or more counts support this clone. The chain carries TRBV5-1 and TRBJ1-6; 8 bases are a match to TRBD1. Germline trimming cut 4 bases from V and 9 bases from J; bases unmatched to any gene: 15. CDR1 and CDR2 (germline): SGHRS, YFSETQ. The CDR3 has 17 residues. For the CDR3, the DNA is TGCGCCAGCAGCCCAGCCCGAGGGGCAGGGGGCTTTTCACCCCTCCACTTT. Its translation: CASSPARGAGGFSPLHF.

This chain links TRBV10-3 with TRBJ1-5; tentative D call: TRBD1 (5 bases). Per the germline V gene, CDR1 is ENHRY and CDR2 is SYGVKD. The germline V and J ends were trimmed by 6 bases and 0 bases, with 6 bases remaining between them. The CDR3 is 13 amino acids. The CDR3 is CAISRDSNQPQHF. DNA for the CDR3: TGTGCCATCAGCAGGGATAGCAATCAGCCCCAGCATTTT.

This clone was seen once. The chain combines TRBV19 with TRBJ1-2; 7 positions agree with TRBD1. The ends lost 3 bases at V and 8 bases at J; junction bases unmatched: 15. Per the germline V gene, CDR1 is LNHDA and CDR2 is SQIVND (reference sequence). The CDR3 is 16 amino acids. The CDR3 spells CASSILLRQGGEGYTF. CDR3 DNA sequence: TGTGCCAGTAGTATCCTTCTTCGACAGGGAGGAGAGGGCTACACCTTC.

The chain has TRBV7-9 and TRBJ2-7; TRBD2 might be the D (6 bases). Germline loops: CDR1 SEHNR, CDR2 FQNEAQ (reference sequence). The CDR3 consists of 13 residues. The V end lost 5 bases, the J end lost 7 bases, and 15 bases lay between the germline ends. In DNA form, the CDR3 reads TGTGCCAGCAGCACCGGGAGATCGGGGGAGCAGTACTTC. Protein: CASSTGRSGEQYF.

This clone was detected only a few times. The rearrangement links TRBV3-1 (or the pseudogene TRBV3-2) to TRBJ1-2; 9 bases line up with TRBD1. V shed 4 bases and J 6 bases; nucleotides not matched to a gene: 6. The CDR3 runs 14 residues. The germline V gene has CDR1 LGHDT and CDR2 YNNKEL (reference sequence). The CDR3 sequence: CASSLTQGADGYTF. The CDR3 nucleotides read TGTGCCAGCAGCCTCACACAGGGGGCAGATGGCTACACCTTC.

In its sample, this clone was seen a few times. This chain uses TRBV3-1 (or the pseudogene TRBV3-2) with TRBJ1-2; a possible D gene is TRBD1 (5 bases). The germline V gene has CDR1 LGHDT and CDR2 YNNKEL (reference sequence). The CDR3 contains 17 residues. The V end lost 3 bases, the J end lost 4 bases, and 21 bases lay between the germline ends. For the CDR3, the DNA is TGTGCCAGCAGCCACCCCCGTGGGGGGGAGCGTGCCTATGGCTACACCTTC. This gives the protein CASSHPRGGERAYGYTF.

The chain joins TRBV10-1 to TRBJ2-2; 11 bases are a match to TRBD2. CDR3 length equals 15 residues. Germline CDR1 and CDR2: WNHNN and SYGVQD (reference sequence). Trimming removed 6 bases from V and 1 base from J; junction bases left unmatched: 1. CDR3 sequence: CASRGTSGNTGELFF. The CDR3 DNA sequence: TGCGCCAGCAGAGGGACTAGCGGGAACACCGGGGAGCTGTTTTTT.

A single count supports this clone. The chain combines TRBV5-5 with TRBJ1-1, with TRBD1 matching over 9 bases. The V gene's germline CDR1 is SGHKS and CDR2 YYEKEE (reference sequence). This CDR3 spans 14 amino acids. The J segment lost 3 bases and the V segment lost 5 bases, leaving 5 bases of the junction unmatched. The CDR3 reads CASRPGQGYTEAFF. As DNA, the CDR3 is TGTGCCAGCAGACCTGGACAGGGGTACACTGAAGCTTTCTTT.

J is TRBJ1-2 and V is TRBV7-2, with a tentative D call TRBD1 (6 bases). This CDR3 spans 15 amino acids. V dropped 5 bases and J dropped 2 bases, with 15 bases sitting between them. Germline loops: CDR1 SGHTA, CDR2 FQGNSA. CDR3: CASSGRTAQNYGYTF. CDR3 in DNA: TGTGCCAGCAGCGGACGGACAGCTCAAAACTATGGCTACACCTTC.

The chain links TRBV5-8 to TRBJ2-3; the match to TRBD2 covers 7 bases. Trimming cost V 1 base and J 4 bases; bases outside gene matches: 3. Germline V gene sequence: CDR1 SGHTS, CDR2 YDEGEE. CDR3 length equals 14 residues. CDR3 sequence (DNA): TGTGCCAGCAGCTTGCAGGGAGGGGCAGATACGCAGTATTTT. Residues: CASSLQGGADTQYF.

The gene calls are TRBV4-2 and TRBJ1-1, with a possible D match to TRBD1 (5 bases). The V end was cut by 4 bases, the J end by 7 bases, with 22 bases between. The CDR3 is 16 residues long. Germline V CDR1 and CDR2: LGHNA, YNFKEQ. The CDR3 DNA reads TGTGCCAGCAGCCCGGACATTATTTCACTAATAAATGAAGCTTTCTTT. It translates to CASSPDIISLINEAFF.

The chain uses TRBV25-1 and TRBJ2-2, with TRBD2 matching over 8 bases. The CDR3 covers 15 residues. With V trimmed by 4 bases and J by 4 bases, 5 bases remained unmatched. In germline, CDR1 is MGHDK, CDR2 SYGVNS. In DNA, the CDR3 is TGTGCCAGCAGTGGGAGCGGGAGCGTCACCGGGGAGCTGTTTTTT. Its protein product is CASSGSGSVTGELFF.

The genes are TRBV2 and TRBJ1-3; D gene ambiguous. The CDR3 has 14 amino acids. Deletions cut 7 bases from V and 0 bases from J, with 10 bases between. Germline CDR1 and CDR2: SNHLY and FYNNEI. The CDR3 region has the DNA TGTGCCAGCATGAACAGAATCTCTGGAAACACCATATATTTT. It codes for CASMNRISGNTIYF.

The chain has TRBV5-1 and TRBJ1-1; D not resolved. The V gene lost 0 bases and the J gene lost 5 bases, with 11 bases spanning the gap. CDR1 is SGHRS, CDR2 YFSETQ, per germline. The CDR3 runs to 14 residues. The CDR3 nucleotides are TGCGCCAGCAGCTTGGCCGGCGGGTATACTGAAGCTTTCTTT. Translation gives CASSLAGGYTEAFF.

J is TRBJ2-7 and V is TRBV5-4, with 8 nucleotides matching TRBD1. From germline, CDR1 is SGHNT and CDR2 YYREEE (reference sequence). This CDR3 has 15 amino acids. Unmatched junction bases numbered 7, after V lost 4 bases and J lost 1 base. The CDR3 spells CASSDRTGLSYEQYF. The DNA of the CDR3 is TGTGCCAGCAGCGACCGGACAGGGTTGTCCTACGAGCAGTACTTC.